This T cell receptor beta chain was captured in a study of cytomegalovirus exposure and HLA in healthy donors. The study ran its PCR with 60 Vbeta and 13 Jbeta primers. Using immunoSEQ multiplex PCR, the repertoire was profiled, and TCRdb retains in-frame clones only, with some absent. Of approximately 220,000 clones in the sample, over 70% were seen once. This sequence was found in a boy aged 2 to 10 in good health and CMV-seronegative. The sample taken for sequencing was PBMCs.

In nucleotides, the CDR3 is TGTGCCAGTAGCCCGACTAGCACAGATACGCAGTATTTT. Translated: CASSPTSTDTQYF. V is TRBV19 and J is TRBJ2-3; D call uncertain. V shed 6 bases and J shed 0 bases, with 7 bases lying between them. Germline loops: CDR1 LNHDA, CDR2 SQIVND (reference sequence). The length of the CDR3 is 13 residues.